This is a list of T cell receptor beta chains from one sample in a study of cytomegalovirus exposure and HLA in healthy donors. Method: immunoSEQ multiplex PCR; TCRdb's copy keeps in-frame clones and lacks some. Altogether over 120,000 clones are present, 80% to 85% being singletons, with the ten largest covering less than 3.5%. Sequencing used PBMCs. The receptors derive from a woman aged 30 to 39 in good health and CMV-seronegative. CDR3s include the opening cysteine and the closing phenylalanine or tryptophan. D genes are given only for firm matches. The size of a clone is reported for some rows only, either as once, few or many, or as a class for expanded clones.

CDR3 length: 16
J gene: TRBJ2-3
clone size: few
V gene: TRBV15
D gene: TRBD1
CDR3 DNA: TGTGCCACCAGCAGAGATCGGGGACAGGGGGCAGATACGCAGTATTTT
CDR3 protein: CATSRDRGQGADTQYF

CDR3 length: 13
J gene: TRBJ2-2
clone size: .
V gene: TRBV28
D gene: .
CDR3 DNA: TGTGCCAGCACACTAGAGAGCACCGGGGAGCTGTTTTTT
CDR3 protein: CASTLESTGELFF

CDR3 length: 13
J gene: TRBJ2-1
clone size: .
V gene: TRBV18
D gene: .
CDR3 DNA: TGTGCCAGCTCTTTAACTAAAGTCGATGAGCAGTTCTTC
CDR3 protein: CASSLTKVDEQFF

CDR3 length: 13
J gene: TRBJ1-5
clone size: once
V gene: TRBV25-1
D gene: .
CDR3 DNA: TGTGCCAGCAGCCCAGGGGTCGGTCAGCCCCAGCATTTT
CDR3 protein: CASSPGVGQPQHF

CDR3 length: 16
J gene: TRBJ2-2
clone size: few
V gene: TRBV5-1
D gene: .
CDR3 DNA: TGCGCCAGCAGCTACACCGGGAGTTCGAACACCGGGGAGCTGTTTTTT
CDR3 protein: CASSYTGSSNTGELFF

CDR3 length: 16
J gene: TRBJ2-7
clone size: once
V gene: TRBV7-9
D gene: TRBD1
CDR3 DNA: TGTGCCAGCAGCCTTCCCCCAGGGGGCCAAACCTACGAGCAGTACTTC
CDR3 protein: CASSLPPGGQTYEQYF

CDR3 length: 15
J gene: TRBJ2-3
clone size: .
V gene: TRBV5-5
D gene: TRBD1
CDR3 DNA: TGTGCCAGCAGCTCAGGGACAGGGAGAACAGATACGCAGTATTTT
CDR3 protein: CASSSGTGRTDTQYF

CDR3 length: 21
J gene: TRBJ1-5
clone size: .
V gene: TRBV19
D gene: .
CDR3 DNA: TGTGCCAGTAGTATAGAATGGGGAGGAGGGAGCCTTCGACTTAGCAATCAGCCCCAGCATTTT
CDR3 protein: CASSIEWGGGSLRLSNQPQHF

CDR3 length: 14
J gene: TRBJ2-3
clone size: .
V gene: TRBV18
D gene: TRBD1
CDR3 DNA: TGTGCCAGCTCGCGCAGGGGGAACACAGATACGCAGTATTTT
CDR3 protein: CASSRRGNTDTQYF

CDR3 length: 12
J gene: TRBJ2-7
clone size: .
V gene: TRBV7-9
D gene: .
CDR3 DNA: TGTGCCAGCAGCGCCCCGGGACTCGAGCAGTACTTC
CDR3 protein: CASSAPGLEQYF

CDR3 length: 15
J gene: TRBJ2-2
clone size: .
V gene: TRBV6-1
D gene: TRBD2
CDR3 DNA: TGTGCCAGCAGGTCCCCGGGGGGAAACACCGGGGAGCTGTTTTTT
CDR3 protein: CASRSPGGNTGELFF

CDR3 length: 17
J gene: TRBJ1-4
clone size: .
V gene: TRBV2
D gene: .
CDR3 DNA: TGTGCCAGCAGTTTCCACCCGCTACAGGGAACTAATGAAAAACTGTTTTTT
CDR3 protein: CASSFHPLQGTNEKLFF

CDR3 length: 14
J gene: TRBJ2-1
clone size: once
V gene: TRBV5-1
D gene: TRBD1
CDR3 DNA: TGCGCCAGCAGCTTAACAGGGGACTACAATGAGCAGTTCTTC
CDR3 protein: CASSLTGDYNEQFF

CDR3 length: 17
J gene: TRBJ1-2
clone size: .
V gene: TRBV6-7
D gene: .
CDR3 DNA: TGTGCCAGCAGCTTTAGGCCAAAGGGGTCCCTCTACTATGGCTACACCTTC
CDR3 protein: CASSFRPKGSLYYGYTF

CDR3 length: 14
J gene: TRBJ1-5
clone size: .
V gene: TRBV5-4
D gene: TRBD1
CDR3 DNA: TGTGCCAGCAGCTTGGGAACAGGGGACCAGCCCCAGCATTTT
CDR3 protein: CASSLGTGDQPQHF

CDR3 length: 15
J gene: TRBJ1-2
clone size: .
V gene: TRBV29-1
D gene: TRBD1
CDR3 DNA: TGCAGCGTTGCGGGGGGGAGTACAGGGGAGCATGGCTACACCTTC
CDR3 protein: CSVAGGSTGEHGYTF

CDR3 length: 14
J gene: TRBJ2-1
clone size: .
V gene: TRBV6-6
D gene: .
CDR3 DNA: TGTGCCAGCAATTCTCGCGGGGCCTACAATGAGCAGTTCTTC
CDR3 protein: CASNSRGAYNEQFF

CDR3 length: 16
J gene: TRBJ2-7
clone size: .
V gene: TRBV27
D gene: .
CDR3 DNA: TGTGCCAGCAGTTTGAGTCAGGGGATCGTGTATTACGAGCAGTACTTC
CDR3 protein: CASSLSQGIVYYEQYF

CDR3 length: 13
J gene: TRBJ2-1
clone size: .
V gene: TRBV13
D gene: TRBD2
CDR3 DNA: TGTGCCAGCAGGCGGGGGGGCTTCGGTGAGCAGTTCTTC
CDR3 protein: CASRRGGFGEQFF

CDR3 length: 14
J gene: TRBJ1-6
clone size: .
V gene: TRBV7-6
D gene: TRBD1
CDR3 DNA: TGTGTCAGCAGCTTCGGACAGGCCTATTCACCCCTCCACTTT
CDR3 protein: CVSSFGQAYSPLHF

CDR3 length: 14
J gene: TRBJ1-2
clone size: .
V gene: TRBV18
D gene: .
CDR3 DNA: TGTGCCAGCTCAATCGGACAGTCCGGGGATGGCTACACCTTC
CDR3 protein: CASSIGQSGDGYTF

CDR3 length: 16
J gene: TRBJ2-7
clone size: .
V gene: TRBV18
D gene: .
CDR3 DNA: TGTGCCAGCTCCCCCACAGGCAGGCGCCAGTCCTACGAGCAGTACTTC
CDR3 protein: CASSPTGRRQSYEQYF

CDR3 length: 16
J gene: TRBJ2-7
clone size: .
V gene: TRBV10-1
D gene: TRBD2
CDR3 DNA: TGCGCCAGCAGTGACCCCGGGACTAGCGGGACCTACGAGCAGTACTTC
CDR3 protein: CASSDPGTSGTYEQYF

CDR3 length: 16
J gene: TRBJ2-1
clone size: .
V gene: TRBV7-8
D gene: .
CDR3 DNA: TGTGCCAGCAGCAACCCTAGCTGGAGCCCCTACAATGAGCAGTTCTTC
CDR3 protein: CASSNPSWSPYNEQFF

CDR3 length: 22
J gene: TRBJ1-5
clone size: .
V gene: TRBV15
D gene: TRBD1
CDR3 DNA: TGTGCCACCAGCAAAGATAAGGGGGCGCGGGAAGCCGACCCAACAATTGGTCAGCCCCAGCATTTT
CDR3 protein: CATSKDKGAREADPTIGQPQHF

CDR3 length: 13
J gene: TRBJ2-1
clone size: .
V gene: TRBV30
D gene: TRBD2
CDR3 DNA: TGTGCCTGGAGTCGGGGGACTACCAATGAGCAGTTCTTC
CDR3 protein: CAWSRGTTNEQFF

CDR3 length: 15
J gene: TRBJ1-5
clone size: .
V gene: TRBV19
D gene: .
CDR3 DNA: TGTGCCTGCAAACCCCGACCAGGGGCCAATCAGCCCCAGCATTTT
CDR3 protein: CACKPRPGANQPQHF

CDR3 length: 14
J gene: TRBJ1-2
clone size: once
V gene: TRBV7-2
D gene: TRBD1
CDR3 DNA: TGTGCCACCCTTGGGGGACAGACAAACTATGGCTACACCTTC
CDR3 protein: CATLGGQTNYGYTF

CDR3 length: 14
J gene: TRBJ2-3
clone size: .
V gene: TRBV2
D gene: .
CDR3 DNA: TGTGCCAGCAGATGGGGGCTCGGGACAGATACGCAGTATTTT
CDR3 protein: CASRWGLGTDTQYF

CDR3 length: 15
J gene: TRBJ2-2
clone size: .
V gene: TRBV5-6
D gene: .
CDR3 DNA: TGTGCCAGCAGCGAGGACACCAAGAGGACCGGGGAGCTGTTTTTT
CDR3 protein: CASSEDTKRTGELFF

CDR3 length: 15
J gene: TRBJ2-1
clone size: .
V gene: TRBV10-1
D gene: TRBD2
CDR3 DNA: TGCGCCAGCAGTGAGGCGGGGGGGAACTACAATGAGCAGTTCTTC
CDR3 protein: CASSEAGGNYNEQFF

CDR3 length: 14
J gene: TRBJ1-5
clone size: .
V gene: TRBV18
D gene: .
CDR3 DNA: TGTGCCAGCTCACCATCGATAAGCGTTGAGCCCCAGCATTTT
CDR3 protein: CASSPSISVEPQHF